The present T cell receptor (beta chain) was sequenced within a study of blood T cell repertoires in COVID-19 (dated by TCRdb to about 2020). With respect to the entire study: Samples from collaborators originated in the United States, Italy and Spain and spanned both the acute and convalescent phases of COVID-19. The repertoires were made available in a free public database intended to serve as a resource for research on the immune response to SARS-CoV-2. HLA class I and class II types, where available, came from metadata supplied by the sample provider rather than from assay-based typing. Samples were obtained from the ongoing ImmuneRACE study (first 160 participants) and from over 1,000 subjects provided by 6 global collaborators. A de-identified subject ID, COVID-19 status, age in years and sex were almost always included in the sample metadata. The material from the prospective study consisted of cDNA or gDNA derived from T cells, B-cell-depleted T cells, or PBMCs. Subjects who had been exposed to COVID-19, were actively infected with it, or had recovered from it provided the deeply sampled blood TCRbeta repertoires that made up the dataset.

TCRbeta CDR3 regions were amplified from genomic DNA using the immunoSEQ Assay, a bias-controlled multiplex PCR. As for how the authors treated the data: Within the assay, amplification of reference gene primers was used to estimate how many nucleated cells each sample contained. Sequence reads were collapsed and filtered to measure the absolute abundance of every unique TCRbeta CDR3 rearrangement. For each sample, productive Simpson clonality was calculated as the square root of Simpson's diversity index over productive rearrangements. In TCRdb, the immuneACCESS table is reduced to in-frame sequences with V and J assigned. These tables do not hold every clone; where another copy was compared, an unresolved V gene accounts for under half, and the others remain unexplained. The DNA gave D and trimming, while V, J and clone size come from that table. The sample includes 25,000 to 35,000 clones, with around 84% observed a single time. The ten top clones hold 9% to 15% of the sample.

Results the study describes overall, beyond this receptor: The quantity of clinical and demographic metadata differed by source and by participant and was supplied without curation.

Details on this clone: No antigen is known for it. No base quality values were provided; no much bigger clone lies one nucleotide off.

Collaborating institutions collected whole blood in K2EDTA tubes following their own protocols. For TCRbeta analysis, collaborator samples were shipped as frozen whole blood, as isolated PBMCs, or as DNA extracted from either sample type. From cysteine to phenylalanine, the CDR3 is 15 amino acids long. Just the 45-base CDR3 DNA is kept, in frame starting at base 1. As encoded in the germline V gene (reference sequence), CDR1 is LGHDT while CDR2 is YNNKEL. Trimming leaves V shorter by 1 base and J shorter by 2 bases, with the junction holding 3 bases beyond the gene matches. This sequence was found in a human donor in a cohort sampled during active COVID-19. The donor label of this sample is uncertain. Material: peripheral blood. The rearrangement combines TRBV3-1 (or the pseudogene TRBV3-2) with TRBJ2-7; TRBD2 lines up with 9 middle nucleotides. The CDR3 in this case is CASSQVSSGTYEQYF. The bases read TGTGCCAGCAGCCAAGTCTCTAGCGGGACCTACGAGCAGTACTTC.